Below are 6 T cell receptor beta chains sequenced from a single sample in a study of cytomegalovirus exposure and HLA in healthy donors. PCR amplification relied on 60 Vbeta primers (plus 13 Jbeta primers). The repertoire was sequenced with immunoSEQ multiplex PCR; TCRdb's copy has only in-frame clones and lacks some. This sample has under 200,000 clones; about 88% occur once, and the top ten carry roughly 1.8%. Material: PBMCs. These receptors came from a woman aged 18-29 years in good health and CMV-seronegative.

J is TRBJ2-5 and V is TRBV4-2; TRBD2 agrees at 9 bases. Unmatched junction bases numbered 3, after V lost 3 bases and J lost 1 base. The germline gives CDR1 LGHNA, CDR2 YNFKEQ. The CDR3 spans 15 residues. CDR3 residues: CASSQVSGGQETQYF. CDR3 DNA sequence: TGTGCCAGCAGCCAGGTTAGCGGGGGCCAAGAGACCCAGTACTTC.

The CDR3 sequence: CASSQGRGMNTEAFF. Here the CDR3 DNA reads TGCGCCAGCAGCCAAGGAAGGGGGATGAACACTGAAGCTTTCTTT. The chain joins TRBV4-1 to TRBJ1-1; maybe TRBD1 (6 bases). Germline CDR1 MGHRA, CDR2 YSYEKL. The CDR3 runs 15 residues. V lost 1 base and J 0 bases, leaving 9 bases between the germline ends.

The J gene is TRBJ1-4, the V gene TRBV6-1; no clear D. The CDR3 length is 15 residues. Germline-derived CDR1 and CDR2 are MNHNS and SASEGT. V was clipped by 1 base and J by 4 bases, with 10 bases between them. The CDR3 is CASSEVVRFNEKLFF. In nucleotides, the CDR3 is TGTGCCAGCAGTGAAGTCGTCAGGTTTAATGAAAAACTGTTTTTT.

The sample holds one count of this clone. The chain couples TRBV7-8 to TRBJ2-2; D is possibly TRBD1 (5 bases). V gave up 1 base and J gave up 5 bases, with 11 bases separating them. Germline values: CDR1 SGHVS, CDR2 FQNEAQ. This CDR3 contains 15 residues. The CDR3 sequence: CASSLGGRVTGELFF. The CDR3, as DNA: TGTGCCAGCAGCTTAGGCGGCAGGGTGACCGGGGAGCTGTTTTTT.

The chain employs TRBV4-1 and TRBJ1-4; weak D call: TRBD1 (5 bases). CDR3 size: 17 residues. V was clipped by 4 bases and J by 0 bases, with 15 bases between them. CDR1 is MGHRA, CDR2 YSYEKL, per germline. The CDR3 sequence: CASSLRDFSATNEKLFF. DNA for the CDR3: TGCGCCAGCAGCCTTCGGGACTTCTCCGCAACTAATGAAAAACTGTTTTTT.

V is TRBV5-6 and J is TRBJ1-2; D is ambiguous. This CDR3 comprises 13 residues. The V gene lost 6 bases and the J gene lost 7 bases, with 16 bases spanning the gap. Germline V gives CDR1 SGHDT, CDR2 YYEEEE. CDR3 amino acids: CASIATMGGGYTF. The CDR3 DNA reads TGTGCCAGCATTGCTACTATGGGTGGTGGCTACACCTTC.